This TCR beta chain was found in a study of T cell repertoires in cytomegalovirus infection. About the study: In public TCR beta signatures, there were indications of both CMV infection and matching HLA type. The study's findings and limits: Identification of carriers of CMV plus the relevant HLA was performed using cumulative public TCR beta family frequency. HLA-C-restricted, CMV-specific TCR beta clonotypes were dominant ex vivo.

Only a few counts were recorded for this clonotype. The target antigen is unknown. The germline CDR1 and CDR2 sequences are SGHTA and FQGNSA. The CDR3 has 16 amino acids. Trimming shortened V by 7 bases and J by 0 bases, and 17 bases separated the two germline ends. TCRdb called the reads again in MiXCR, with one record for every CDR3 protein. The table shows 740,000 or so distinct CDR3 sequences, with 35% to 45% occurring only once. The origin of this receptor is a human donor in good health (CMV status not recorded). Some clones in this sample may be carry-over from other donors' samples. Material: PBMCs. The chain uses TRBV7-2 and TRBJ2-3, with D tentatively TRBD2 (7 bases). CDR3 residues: CASTVLGGGSTDTQYF. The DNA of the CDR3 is TGTGCCAGCACCGTGTTAGGGGGGGGGAGCACAGATACGCAGTATTTT.